This T cell receptor beta chain is from a study of shared clonotypes between healthy human individuals. An even split of each subset's genomic DNA across several immunoSEQ plates was performed. Libraries were prepared by immunoSEQ multiplex PCR; TCRdb keeps only in-frame clonotypes and omits some of them. Among around 2.5 million clones listed, more than 85% were seen once. V shed 3 bases and J 5 bases; nucleotides not matched to a gene: 4. CDR1 and CDR2 from the germline V gene are SGHDT and YYEEEE. This CDR3 comprises 15 residues. There were only Caucasian adults among the donors, and all lived in Nashville, Tennessee. CD4+ cells underwent separation, giving CD45RA+ naive and CD45RA-negative memory subsets.

This receptor was identified in a man aged 18 to 29 in good health. Some clones in this sample may be carry-over from other donors' samples. V and J are TRBV5-6 and TRBJ2-1, with TRBD1 matching 11 bases. The material sequenced was naive CD4+ T cells from PBMCs. This sample's subset: CD45RA+ positively selected. The CDR3 region has the DNA TGTGCCAGCAGCTCGCCGGGACAGGGGGACAATGAGCAGTTCTTC. Protein sequence: CASSSPGQGDNEQFF. Supplemented by reference TRBV5-6 and TRBJ2-1, the full variable domain reads DAGVTQSPTHLIKTRGQQVTLRCSPKSGHDTVSWYQQALGQGPQFIFQYYEEEERQRGNFPDRFSGHQFPNYSSELNVNALLLGDSALYLCASSSPGQGDNEQFFGPGTRLTVL.